This is a list of T cell receptor beta chains from one sample in a study of beta chain features in type 1 diabetes. Data came from immunoSEQ multiplex PCR; TCRdb stores just in-frame clones and leaves some out. The top ten hold 0.015% of the sample, which has approximately 300,000 clones, roughly 9.6% seen once. Input material: naive CD4+ T cells from blood. These receptors originate from a woman aged 25 to 39 in good health. Each CDR3 is given with its conserved first and last residue. Each record gives: clone size, V gene, D gene, J gene, CDR3 DNA, CDR3 protein. D genes are given only for firm matches. Clone size is stated in some rows and not others, as once, few, many or a class when expanded.

abundance: few
v_gene: TRBV5-1
d_gene: TRBD2
j_gene: TRBJ2-2
CDR3nt: TGCGCCAGCAGCTTGCGACTAGCGGAGATCACCGGGGAGCTGTTTTTT
CDR3aa: CASSLRLAEITGELFF

abundance: NA
v_gene: TRBV18
d_gene: TRBD2
j_gene: TRBJ2-3
CDR3nt: TGTGCCAGCTCACCACCGACTAGCGGGTACACAGATACGCAGTATTTT
CDR3aa: CASSPPTSGYTDTQYF

abundance: few
v_gene: TRBV7-3
d_gene: NA
j_gene: TRBJ2-3
CDR3nt: TGTGCCAGCAGCTTAGGTTTGACTAGCACAGATACGCAGTATTTT
CDR3aa: CASSLGLTSTDTQYF

abundance: NA
v_gene: TRBV5-1
d_gene: TRBD2
j_gene: TRBJ2-1
CDR3nt: TGCGCCAGCAGCTTGGTTCCGGCGGGAGTATACAATGAGCAGTTCTTC
CDR3aa: CASSLVPAGVYNEQFF

abundance: few
v_gene: TRBV30
d_gene: TRBD1
j_gene: TRBJ1-1
CDR3nt: TGTGCCTGGAGACGACAGGGTCTGACTGAAGCTTTCTTT
CDR3aa: CAWRRQGLTEAFF

abundance: few
v_gene: TRBV6-5
d_gene: NA
j_gene: TRBJ2-3
CDR3nt: TGTGCCAGCATGAGCAGCACAGATACGCAGTATTTT
CDR3aa: CASMSSTDTQYF

abundance: few
v_gene: TRBV28
d_gene: NA
j_gene: TRBJ1-1
CDR3nt: TGTGCCAGCAGTTTAGGTACAGGGTACACTGAAGCTTTCTTT
CDR3aa: CASSLGTGYTEAFF

abundance: NA
v_gene: TRBV28
d_gene: TRBD2
j_gene: TRBJ2-5
CDR3nt: TGTGCCAGCCGGACGGGAGGCGGAGAGACCCAGTACTTC
CDR3aa: CASRTGGGETQYF

abundance: once
v_gene: TRBV7-9
d_gene: TRBD2
j_gene: TRBJ2-1
CDR3nt: TGTGCCAGCAGCTTCCACCCGGGACTAGCGGACTACAATGAGCAGTTCTTC
CDR3aa: CASSFHPGLADYNEQFF

abundance: NA
v_gene: TRBV7-2
d_gene: NA
j_gene: TRBJ2-4
CDR3nt: TGTGCCAGCAGCCCAAGGCGGCAGGGGCCAAACATTCAGTACTTC
CDR3aa: CASSPRRQGPNIQYF

abundance: few
v_gene: TRBV28
d_gene: TRBD2
j_gene: TRBJ2-1
CDR3nt: TGTGCCAGCAGCCTGGGACTAGCGGGAGGGAATGAGCAGTTCTTC
CDR3aa: CASSLGLAGGNEQFF

abundance: few
v_gene: TRBV25-1
d_gene: NA
j_gene: TRBJ2-7
CDR3nt: TGTGCCAGCACACCTCGGGGGGCCTACTCCTACGAGCAGTACTTC
CDR3aa: CASTPRGAYSYEQYF

abundance: few
v_gene: TRBV13
d_gene: NA
j_gene: TRBJ2-5
CDR3nt: TGTGCCAGCAGCTTAGGAGGCGCAGGGGGGCTGCCAGAGACCCAGTACTTC
CDR3aa: CASSLGGAGGLPETQYF

abundance: NA
v_gene: TRBV9
d_gene: TRBD1
j_gene: TRBJ2-5
CDR3nt: TGTGCCAGCAGCGGAGAGACAGGGGGGACGACCCAGTACTTC
CDR3aa: CASSGETGGTTQYF

abundance: NA
v_gene: TRBV12-5
d_gene: NA
j_gene: TRBJ1-1
CDR3nt: TGTGCTAGTGGTTCCGACTCCGTGACAGGGAACACTGAAGCTTTCTTT
CDR3aa: CASGSDSVTGNTEAFF

abundance: NA
v_gene: TRBV28
d_gene: TRBD1
j_gene: TRBJ2-7
CDR3nt: TGTGCCAGCAGTTCCCACCCTGACAGGGCCGGCGAGCAGTACTTC
CDR3aa: CASSSHPDRAGEQYF

abundance: few
v_gene: TRBV7-9
d_gene: NA
j_gene: TRBJ1-4
CDR3nt: TGTGCCAGCAGCCCAAATGAAAAACTGTTTTTT
CDR3aa: CASSPNEKLFF

abundance: few
v_gene: TRBV5-4
d_gene: NA
j_gene: TRBJ2-2
CDR3nt: TGTGCCAGCAGCTTAGAGGGACGGGAGTTGATCGGGGAGCTGTTTTTT
CDR3aa: CASSLEGRELIGELFF

abundance: NA
v_gene: TRBV9
d_gene: NA
j_gene: TRBJ2-5
CDR3nt: TGTGCCAGCAGCGGGACGGACAGACAAGAGACCCAGTACTTC
CDR3aa: CASSGTDRQETQYF

abundance: NA
v_gene: TRBV7-8
d_gene: TRBD1
j_gene: TRBJ1-3
CDR3nt: TGTGCCAGCAGCTTATGGGGGGACAGCTCTGGAAACACCATATATTTT
CDR3aa: CASSLWGDSSGNTIYF

abundance: NA
v_gene: TRBV7-3
d_gene: NA
j_gene: TRBJ2-3
CDR3nt: TGTGCCAGCAGCTTAAGCGGTAGCACAGATACGCAGTATTTT
CDR3aa: CASSLSGSTDTQYF

abundance: few
v_gene: TRBV7-2
d_gene: TRBD2
j_gene: TRBJ2-5
CDR3nt: TGTGCCAGCAGCTTGGAACTAGCGGGAGGAGAGACCCAGTACTTC
CDR3aa: CASSLELAGGETQYF

abundance: NA
v_gene: TRBV19
d_gene: TRBD1
j_gene: TRBJ2-7
CDR3nt: TGTGCCAGTAGTATTGACAGGGGGACCTACGAGCAGTACTTC
CDR3aa: CASSIDRGTYEQYF

abundance: NA
v_gene: TRBV6-6
d_gene: TRBD2
j_gene: TRBJ2-1
CDR3nt: TGTGCCAGCAGTTACGCCAGCGGGAGGCACAATGAGCAGTTCTTC
CDR3aa: CASSYASGRHNEQFF

abundance: NA
v_gene: TRBV18
d_gene: TRBD1
j_gene: TRBJ1-4
CDR3nt: TGTGCCAGCTCTCCAGGACAGGGGGAAGAAAAACTGTTTTTT
CDR3aa: CASSPGQGEEKLFF

abundance: few
v_gene: TRBV7-9
d_gene: NA
j_gene: TRBJ2-7
CDR3nt: TGTGCCAGCAGCCCCCCAGGGTCGCCCTACGAGCAGTACTTC
CDR3aa: CASSPPGSPYEQYF

abundance: few
v_gene: TRBV11-2
d_gene: NA
j_gene: TRBJ1-5
CDR3nt: TGTGCCAGCAGCTTAGCACCGGGGATAGGTCAGCCCCAGCATTTT
CDR3aa: CASSLAPGIGQPQHF

abundance: few
v_gene: TRBV5-4
d_gene: NA
j_gene: TRBJ1-1
CDR3nt: TGTGCCAGCAGCTTGCGCACTGAAGCTTTCTTT
CDR3aa: CASSLRTEAFF